These T cell receptor beta chains were read from a single sample in a study of shared clonotypes between healthy human individuals. Only in-frame clones appear in the TCRdb table, and some are missing; sequencing was by immunoSEQ multiplex PCR. The repertoire holds fewer than 600,000 clones, roughly 77% seen once, with approximately 13% in the top ten. The sequencing input was PBMCs. The receptors originated from a middle-aged woman in good health. Some clones in this sample may be carry-over from other donors' samples. Each CDR3 is given with its conserved first and last residue. Each record gives: D gene, clone size, J gene, V gene, CDR3 DNA, CDR3 protein. A D gene is named only where the DNA matches it firmly. Clone size is not always given. Where it is, it says once, few, many or a class for expanded clones.

-,-,TRBJ1-5,TRBV28,TGTGCCAGCACTGGCCCCAGCGGAAGTCAGCCCCAGCATTTT,CASTGPSGSQPQHF
TRBD1,once,TRBJ1-5,TRBV15,TGTGCCACCCGTAGGGGGACAGGGAGCAATCAGCCCCAGCATTTT,CATRRGTGSNQPQHF
-,once,TRBJ1-2,TRBV5-5,TGTGCCAGCAGCTCCCGGGACGGGGGCTATGGCTACACCTTC,CASSSRDGGYGYTF
TRBD1,-,TRBJ2-7,TRBV6-1,TGTGCCAGCAGTGACTGGGGGACAGGGGTCGCCTACGAGCAGTACTTC,CASSDWGTGVAYEQYF
TRBD2,-,TRBJ2-5,TRBV5-1,TGCGCCAGCAGCTTTAGCGGGAGCCATGGTGAGACCCAGTACTTC,CASSFSGSHGETQYF
TRBD2,few,TRBJ2-1,TRBV5-1,TGCGCCAGCAGCTTGGGTCCCGGGACTAGCGGGAAAGGGGAGCAGTTCTTC,CASSLGPGTSGKGEQFF
-,-,TRBJ2-5,TRBV7-7,TGTGCCAGCAGCTTAGTGAAGCCCCAAGAGACCCAGTACTTC,CASSLVKPQETQYF
-,-,TRBJ2-7,TRBV5-5,TGTGCCAGCAGCTCGGGCTTAAGGTACACCTACGAGCAGTACTTC,CASSSGLRYTYEQYF
-,-,TRBJ1-2,TRBV19,TGTGCCAGTAGTAAGGGGCACCCCGGTAACTATGGCTACACCTTC,CASSKGHPGNYGYTF
-,-,TRBJ2-2,TRBV9,TGTGCCAGCAGCGTGGGCCCAGGGCTGAACACCGGGGAGCTGTTTTTT,CASSVGPGLNTGELFF
-,-,TRBJ1-1,TRBV30,TGTGCCTGGAGCTCGGGTTTGGGGGAGATCACTGAAGCTTTCTTT,CAWSSGLGEITEAFF
-,-,TRBJ1-4,TRBV28,TGTGCCAGCAGTTTATGGGACACTAATGAAAAACTGTTTTTT,CASSLWDTNEKLFF
-,-,TRBJ2-3,TRBV28,TGTGCCAGCGGGGGGACAGCAAGCACAGATACGCAGTATTTT,CASGGTASTDTQYF
TRBD1,-,TRBJ1-2,TRBV30,TGTGCCTGGAGTGTTAAGGGGGCGAGTGGCTACACCTTC,CAWSVKGASGYTF
TRBD2,-,TRBJ2-3,TRBV13,TGTGCCAGTTCGGGGCAGAGCGGGAGAGGGTCCACAGATACGCAGTATTTT,CASSGQSGRGSTDTQYF
-,once,TRBJ2-2,TRBV11-3,TGTGCCAGCCGTGGTCGGGAGAACACCGAGGAGCTGTTTTTT,CASRGRENTEELFF
-,-,TRBJ2-3,TRBV4-3,TGCGCCAGCAGCCAAGGCCCCCGAGGGGGAGGAACAGATACGCAGTATTTT,CASSQGPRGGGTDTQYF
-,-,TRBJ2-1,TRBV21-1,TGTGCCAGCAGCCACGTATTGGGACCACACAATGAGCAGTTCTTC,CASSHVLGPHNEQFF
TRBD1,-,TRBJ1-3,TRBV7-2,TGTGCCAGCAGCGCAGACAGGGGCAGAAACACCATATATTTT,CASSADRGRNTIYF
-,-,TRBJ1-2,TRBV6-4,TGTGCCAGCCCGTTCGATACCCAGCCTCGCTATGGCTACACCTTC,CASPFDTQPRYGYTF
-,-,TRBJ1-1,TRBV28,TGTGCCAGCAGCTTTTTCGGGGACACTGAAGCTTTCTTT,CASSFFGDTEAFF
-,-,TRBJ2-2,TRBV4-2,TGTGCCAGCAGCCAAGACACGGGGGGCGGCACCGGGGAGCTGTTTTTT,CASSQDTGGGTGELFF
-,-,TRBJ2-5,TRBV19,TGTGCCAGTAGTATAAACGAGATCCAAGAGACCCAGTACTTC,CASSINEIQETQYF
-,-,TRBJ1-1,TRBV7-9,TGTGCCAGCAGCCCAGGGTGGGGTGAGGGGAACACTGAAGCTTTCTTT,CASSPGWGEGNTEAFF
TRBD1,once,TRBJ2-1,TRBV19,TGTGCCAGTAGTATAGCGACAGGGACAGGGAGTGAGCAGTTCTTC,CASSIATGTGSEQFF
-,-,TRBJ2-7,TRBV7-2,TGTGCCAGCAGCTCACTCTACTACGAGCAGTACTTC,CASSSLYYEQYF
-,-,TRBJ2-7,TRBV21-1,TGTGCCAGCAGCAAAGTCGGGAGGGCCCGGTACGAGCAGTACTTC,CASSKVGRARYEQYF
-,-,TRBJ1-2,TRBV19,TGTGCCAGTAGTAGCCGGGACACAAAGGACTATGGCTACACCTTC,CASSSRDTKDYGYTF
TRBD1,-,TRBJ1-2,TRBV2,TGTGCCAGCAGCAGACAGGGAGTCTATGGCTACACCTTC,CASSRQGVYGYTF
TRBD1,-,TRBJ1-2,TRBV19,TGTGCCAGTAGTACGGGAAGGACAGCCAGGGGGAACTATGGCTACACCTTC,CASSTGRTARGNYGYTF
-,-,TRBJ1-1,TRBV6-5,TGTGCCAGCAGTTACCAGGGACTTAACACTGAAGCTTTCTTT,CASSYQGLNTEAFF